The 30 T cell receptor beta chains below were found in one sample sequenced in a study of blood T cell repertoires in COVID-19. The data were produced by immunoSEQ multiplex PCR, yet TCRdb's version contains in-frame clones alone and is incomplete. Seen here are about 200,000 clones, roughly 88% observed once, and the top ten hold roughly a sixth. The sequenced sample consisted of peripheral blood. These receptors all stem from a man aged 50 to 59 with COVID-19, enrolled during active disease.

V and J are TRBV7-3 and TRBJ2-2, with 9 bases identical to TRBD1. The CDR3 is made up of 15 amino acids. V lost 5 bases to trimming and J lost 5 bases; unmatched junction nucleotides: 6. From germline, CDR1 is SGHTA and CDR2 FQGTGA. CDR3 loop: CASSPRQGGTGELFF. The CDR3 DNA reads TGTGCCAGCAGCCCCCGACAGGGGGGAACCGGGGAGCTGTTTTTT.

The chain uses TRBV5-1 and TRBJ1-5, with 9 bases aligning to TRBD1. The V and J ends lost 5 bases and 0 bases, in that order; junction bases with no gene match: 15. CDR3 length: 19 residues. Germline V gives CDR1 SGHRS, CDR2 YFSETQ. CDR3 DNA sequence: TGCGCCAGCAGACAGCCTCCGGGACAGGGAGTTCATAGCAATCAGCCCCAGCATTTT. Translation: CASRQPPGQGVHSNQPQHF.

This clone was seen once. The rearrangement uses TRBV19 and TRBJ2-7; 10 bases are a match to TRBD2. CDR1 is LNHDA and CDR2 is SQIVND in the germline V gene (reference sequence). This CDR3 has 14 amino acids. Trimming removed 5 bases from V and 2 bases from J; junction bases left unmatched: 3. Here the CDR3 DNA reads TGTGCCAGTAGTTTCAGCGGGGGGGCCTACGAGCAGTACTTC. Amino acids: CASSFSGGAYEQYF.

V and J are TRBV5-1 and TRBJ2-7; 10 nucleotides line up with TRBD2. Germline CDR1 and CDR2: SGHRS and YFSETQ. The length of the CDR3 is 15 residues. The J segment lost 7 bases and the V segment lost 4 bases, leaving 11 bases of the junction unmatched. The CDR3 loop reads CASSTGTSDLREQYF. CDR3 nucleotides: TGCGCCAGCAGCACCGGGACTAGCGACCTGAGGGAGCAGTACTTC. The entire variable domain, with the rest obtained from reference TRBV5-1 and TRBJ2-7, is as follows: KAGVTQTPRYLIKTRGQQVTLSCSPISGHRSVSWYQQTPGQGLQFLFEYFSETQRNKGNFPGRFSGRQFSNSRSEMNVSTLELGDSALYLCASSTGTSDLREQYFGPGTRLTVT.

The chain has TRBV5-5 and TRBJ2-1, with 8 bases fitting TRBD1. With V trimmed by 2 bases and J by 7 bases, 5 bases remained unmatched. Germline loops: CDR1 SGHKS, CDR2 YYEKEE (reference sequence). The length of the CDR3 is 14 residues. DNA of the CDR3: TGTGCCAGCAGCTTTTCGGACAGGGTAAATGAGCAGTTCTTC. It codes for CASSFSDRVNEQFF.

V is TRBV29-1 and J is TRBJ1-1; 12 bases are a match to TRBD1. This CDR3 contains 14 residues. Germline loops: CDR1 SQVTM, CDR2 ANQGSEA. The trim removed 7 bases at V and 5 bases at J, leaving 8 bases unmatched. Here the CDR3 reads CSAGTGGSGTEAFF. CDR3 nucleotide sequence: TGCAGCGCCGGGACAGGGGGCAGCGGGACTGAAGCTTTCTTT.

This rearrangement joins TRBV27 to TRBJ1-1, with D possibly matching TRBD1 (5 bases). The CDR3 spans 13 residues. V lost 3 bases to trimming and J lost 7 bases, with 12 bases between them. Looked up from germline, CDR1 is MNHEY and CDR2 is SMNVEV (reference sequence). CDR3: CASSFSTGVEAFF. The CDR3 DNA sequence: TGTGCCAGCAGTTTCTCCACAGGTGTTGAAGCTTTCTTT.

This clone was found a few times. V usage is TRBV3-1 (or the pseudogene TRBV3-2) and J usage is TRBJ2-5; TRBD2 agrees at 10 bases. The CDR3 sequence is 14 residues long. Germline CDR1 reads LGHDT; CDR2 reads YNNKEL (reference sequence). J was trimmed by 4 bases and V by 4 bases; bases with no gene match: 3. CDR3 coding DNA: TGTGCCAGCAGCCCTAGCGGGGGAGGAGAGACCCAGTACTTC. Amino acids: CASSPSGGGETQYF.

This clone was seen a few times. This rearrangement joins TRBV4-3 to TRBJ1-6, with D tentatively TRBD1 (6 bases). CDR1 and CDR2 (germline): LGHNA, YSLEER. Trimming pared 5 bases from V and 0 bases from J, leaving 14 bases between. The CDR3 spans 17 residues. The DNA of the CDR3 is TGCGCCAGCAGCGAAAGGACGGACAGCTCCTATAATTCACCCCTCCACTTT. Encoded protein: CASSERTDSSYNSPLHF.

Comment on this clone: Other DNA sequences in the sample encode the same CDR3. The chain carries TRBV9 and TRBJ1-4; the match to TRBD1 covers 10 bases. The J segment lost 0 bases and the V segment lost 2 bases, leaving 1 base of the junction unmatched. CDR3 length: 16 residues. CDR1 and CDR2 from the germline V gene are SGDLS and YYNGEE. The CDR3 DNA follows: TGTGCCAGCAGCGTGGGGACAGGGGCAACTAATGAAAAACTGTTTTTT. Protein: CASSVGTGATNEKLFF. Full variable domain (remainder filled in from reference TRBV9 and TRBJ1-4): DSGVTQTPKHLITATGQRVTLRCSPRSGDLSVYWYQQSLDQGLQFLIQYYNGEERAKGNILERFSAQQFPDLHSELNLSSLELGDSALYFCASSVGTGATNEKLFFGSGTQLSVL.

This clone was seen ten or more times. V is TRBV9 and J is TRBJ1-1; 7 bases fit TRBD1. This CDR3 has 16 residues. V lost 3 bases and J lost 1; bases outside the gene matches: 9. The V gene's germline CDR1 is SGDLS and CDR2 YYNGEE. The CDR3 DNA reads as TGTGCCAGCAGCGCAACATACAGGGGCGGGAACACTGAAGCTTTCTTT. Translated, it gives CASSATYRGGNTEAFF.

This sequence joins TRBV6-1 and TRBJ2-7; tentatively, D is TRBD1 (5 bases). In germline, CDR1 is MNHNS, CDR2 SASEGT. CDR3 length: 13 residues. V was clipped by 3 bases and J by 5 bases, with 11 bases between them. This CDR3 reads CASSEGPRNEQYF. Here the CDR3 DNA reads TGTGCCAGCAGTGAGGGGCCCAGAAACGAGCAGTACTTC.

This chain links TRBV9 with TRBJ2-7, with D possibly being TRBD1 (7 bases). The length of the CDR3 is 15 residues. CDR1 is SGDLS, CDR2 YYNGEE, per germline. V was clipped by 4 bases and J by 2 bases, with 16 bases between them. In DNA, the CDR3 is TGTGCCAGCAGCCCTAGCCGGAGGGGGCCCTACGAGCAGTACTTC. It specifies CASSPSRRGPYEQYF. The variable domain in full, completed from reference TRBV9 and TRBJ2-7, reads DSGVTQTPKHLITATGQRVTLRCSPRSGDLSVYWYQQSLDQGLQFLIQYYNGEERAKGNILERFSAQQFPDLHSELNLSSLELGDSALYFCASSPSRRGPYEQYFGPGTRLTVT.

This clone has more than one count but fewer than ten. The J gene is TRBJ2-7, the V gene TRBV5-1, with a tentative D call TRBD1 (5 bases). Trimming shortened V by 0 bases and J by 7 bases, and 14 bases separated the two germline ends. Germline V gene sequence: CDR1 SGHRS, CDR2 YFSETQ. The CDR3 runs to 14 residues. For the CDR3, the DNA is TGCGCCAGCAGCTTGGAGGCAGGGATCTTAGAGCAGTACTTC. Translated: CASSLEAGILEQYF. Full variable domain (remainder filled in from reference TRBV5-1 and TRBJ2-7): KAGVTQTPRYLIKTRGQQVTLSCSPISGHRSVSWYQQTPGQGLQFLFEYFSETQRNKGNFPGRFSGRQFSNSRSEMNVSTLELGDSALYLCASSLEAGILEQYFGPGTRLTVT.

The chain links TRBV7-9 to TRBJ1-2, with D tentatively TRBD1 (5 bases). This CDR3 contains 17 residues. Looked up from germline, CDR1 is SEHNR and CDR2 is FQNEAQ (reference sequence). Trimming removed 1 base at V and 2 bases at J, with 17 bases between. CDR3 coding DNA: TGTGCCAGCAGCTTAGAGGGGCGGACCGACACGAACTATGGCTACACCTTC. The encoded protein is CASSLEGRTDTNYGYTF.

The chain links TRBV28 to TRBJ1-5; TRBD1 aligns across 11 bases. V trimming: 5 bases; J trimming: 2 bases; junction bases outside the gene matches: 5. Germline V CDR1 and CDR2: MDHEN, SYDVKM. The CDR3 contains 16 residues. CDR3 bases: TGTGCCAGCAGTCCCGGACAGGGGGCAGGCAATCAGCCCCAGCATTTT. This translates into CASSPGQGAGNQPQHF.

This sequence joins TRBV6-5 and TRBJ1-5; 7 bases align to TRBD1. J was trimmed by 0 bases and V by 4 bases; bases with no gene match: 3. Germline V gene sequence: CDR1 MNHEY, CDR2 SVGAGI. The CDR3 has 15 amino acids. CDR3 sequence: CASSFRQGSNQPQHF. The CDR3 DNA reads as TGTGCCAGCAGTTTCCGACAGGGTAGCAATCAGCCCCAGCATTTT.

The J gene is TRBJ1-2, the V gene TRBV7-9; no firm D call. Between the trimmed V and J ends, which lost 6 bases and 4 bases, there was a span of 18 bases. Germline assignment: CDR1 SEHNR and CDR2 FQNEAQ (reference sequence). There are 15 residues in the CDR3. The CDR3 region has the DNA TGTGCCAGCAGACAGTCCCTTCATGAGGGCTATGGCTACACCTTC. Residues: CASRQSLHEGYGYTF.

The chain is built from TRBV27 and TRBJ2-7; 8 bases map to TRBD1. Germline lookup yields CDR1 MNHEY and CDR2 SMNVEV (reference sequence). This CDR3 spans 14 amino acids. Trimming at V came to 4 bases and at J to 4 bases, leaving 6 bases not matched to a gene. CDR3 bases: TGTGCCAGCAGTTCCCCAGGGGGCGTGTACGAGCAGTACTTC. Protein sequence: CASSSPGGVYEQYF.

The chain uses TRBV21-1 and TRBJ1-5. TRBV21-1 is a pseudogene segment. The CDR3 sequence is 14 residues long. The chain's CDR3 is CAIFYCASNQPQHF. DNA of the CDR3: TGTGCCATATTTTATTGCGCGAGCAATCAGCCCCAGCATTTT.

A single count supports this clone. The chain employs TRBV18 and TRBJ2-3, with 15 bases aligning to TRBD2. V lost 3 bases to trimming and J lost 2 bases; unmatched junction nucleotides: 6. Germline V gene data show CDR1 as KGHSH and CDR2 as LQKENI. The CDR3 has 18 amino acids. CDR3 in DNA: TGTGCCAGCTCACCCCCCGGGACTAGCGGGGGGCACACAGATACGCAGTATTTT. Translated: CASSPPGTSGGHTDTQYF.

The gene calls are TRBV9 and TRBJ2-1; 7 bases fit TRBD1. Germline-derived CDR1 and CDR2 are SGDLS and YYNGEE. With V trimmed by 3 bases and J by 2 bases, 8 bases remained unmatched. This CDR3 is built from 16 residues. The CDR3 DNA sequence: TGTGCCAGCAGCGAGCTAACAGGGGCACCCTACAATGAGCAGTTCTTC. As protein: CASSELTGAPYNEQFF.

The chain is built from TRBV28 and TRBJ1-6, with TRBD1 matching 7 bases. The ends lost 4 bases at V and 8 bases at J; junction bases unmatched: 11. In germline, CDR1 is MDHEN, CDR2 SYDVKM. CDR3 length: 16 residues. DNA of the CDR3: TGTGCCAGCAGTTACCCGACAGGGATGAATTATTCACCCCTCCACTTT. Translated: CASSYPTGMNYSPLHF.

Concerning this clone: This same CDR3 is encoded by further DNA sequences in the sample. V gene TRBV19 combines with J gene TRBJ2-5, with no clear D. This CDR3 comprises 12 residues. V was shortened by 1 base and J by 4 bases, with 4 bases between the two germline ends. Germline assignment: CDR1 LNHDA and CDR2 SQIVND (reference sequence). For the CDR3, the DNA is TGTGCCAGTAGTATAGGCGGAGAGACCCAGTACTTC. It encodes CASSIGGETQYF.

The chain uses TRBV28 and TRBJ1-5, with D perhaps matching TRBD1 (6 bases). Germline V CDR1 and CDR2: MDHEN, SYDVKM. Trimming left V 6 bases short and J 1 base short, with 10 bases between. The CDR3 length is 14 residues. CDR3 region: CASRDRLSNQPQHF. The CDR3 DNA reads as TGTGCCAGCAGGGACAGATTAAGCAATCAGCCCCAGCATTTT.

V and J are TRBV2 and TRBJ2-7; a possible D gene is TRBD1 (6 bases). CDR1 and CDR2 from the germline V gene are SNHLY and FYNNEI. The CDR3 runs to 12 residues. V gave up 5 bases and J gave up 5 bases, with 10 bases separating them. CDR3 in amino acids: CASSLNRDEQYF. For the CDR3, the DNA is TGTGCCAGCAGTCTAAACAGGGACGAGCAGTACTTC. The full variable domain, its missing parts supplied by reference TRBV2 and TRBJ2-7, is EPEVTQTPSHQVTQMGQEVILRCVPISNHLYFYWYRQILGQKVEFLVSFYNNEISEKSEIFDDQFSVERPDGSNFTLKIRSTKLEDSAMYFCASSLNRDEQYFGPGTRLTVT.

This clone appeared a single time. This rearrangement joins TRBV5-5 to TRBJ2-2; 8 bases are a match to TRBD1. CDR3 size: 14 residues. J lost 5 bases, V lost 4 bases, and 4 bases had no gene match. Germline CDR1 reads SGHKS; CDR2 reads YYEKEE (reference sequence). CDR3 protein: CASSRTGYTGELFF. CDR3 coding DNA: TGTGCCAGCAGCCGGACAGGGTATACCGGGGAGCTGTTTTTT.

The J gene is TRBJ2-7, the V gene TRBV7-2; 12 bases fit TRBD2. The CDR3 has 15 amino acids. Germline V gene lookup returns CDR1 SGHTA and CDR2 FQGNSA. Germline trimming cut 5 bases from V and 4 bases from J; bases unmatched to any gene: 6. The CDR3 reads CASSALAGGLYEQYF. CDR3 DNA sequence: TGTGCCAGCAGCGCACTAGCGGGAGGTCTATACGAGCAGTACTTC. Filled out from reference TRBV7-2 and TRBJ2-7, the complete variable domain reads GAGVSQSPSNKVTEKGKDVELRCDPISGHTALYWYRQSLGQGLEFLIYFQGNSAPDKSGLPSDRFSAERTGGSVSTLTIQRTQQEDSAVYLCASSALAGGLYEQYFGPGTRLTVT.

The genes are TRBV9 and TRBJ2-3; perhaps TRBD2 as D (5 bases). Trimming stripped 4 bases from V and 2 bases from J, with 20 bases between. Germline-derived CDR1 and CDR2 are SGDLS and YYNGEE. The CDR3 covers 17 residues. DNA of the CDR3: TGTGCCAGCAGCATCAGAGGGCTGGATCGAGCCACAGATACGCAGTATTTT. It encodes CASSIRGLDRATDTQYF.

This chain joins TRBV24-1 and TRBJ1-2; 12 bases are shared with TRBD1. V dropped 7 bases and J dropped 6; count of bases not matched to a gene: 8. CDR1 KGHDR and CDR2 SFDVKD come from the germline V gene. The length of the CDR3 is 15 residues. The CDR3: CATSPGTGGLDGYTF. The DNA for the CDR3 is TGTGCCACCAGCCCCGGGACAGGGGGCTTGGATGGCTACACCTTC.